A selection of T cell receptor beta chains follows, all from one sample in a study of T-cell memory formation after mild COVID-19. TCRdb itself ran the 5' RACE reads through MiXCR, one entry per CDR3 protein. The sample carries roughly 220,000 distinct CDR3 sequences, over 7.5% recorded once. What was sequenced was PBMCs or a T cell subset sorted from them (not recorded which). The receptors come from a man in his late teens or twenties who had mild COVID-19 (a few samples of this study predate the infection). Cell type and time point are not known. Both conserved end residues are part of each CDR3. A D gene is named only where the DNA matches it firmly. A clone size is listed for some rows: how often the clone was seen (once, few, many), or a class if it is expanded.

CDR3 length: 17
clone size: NA
V gene: TRBV10-3
D gene: NA
J gene: TRBJ2-2
CDR3 protein: CAISPGALNLNTGELFF
CDR3 DNA: TGTGCCATCAGTCCCGGGGCCCTAAACCTGAACACCGGGGAGCTGTTTTTT

CDR3 length: 15
clone size: NA
V gene: TRBV7-2
D gene: NA
J gene: TRBJ1-2
CDR3 protein: CASSQRALQNYGYTF
CDR3 DNA: TGTGCCAGCAGCCAAAGGGCCCTGCAAAACTATGGCTACACCTTC

CDR3 length: 16
clone size: NA
V gene: TRBV20-1
D gene: NA
J gene: TRBJ1-6
CDR3 protein: CSAGDPGSSYNSPLHF
CDR3 DNA: TGCAGTGCTGGGGACCCCGGCAGCTCCTATAATTCACCCCTCCACTTT

CDR3 length: 15
clone size: few
V gene: TRBV7-2
D gene: TRBD2
J gene: TRBJ2-5
CDR3 protein: CASSVAGGPGETQYF
CDR3 DNA: TGTGCCAGCAGCGTAGCGGGGGGCCCGGGAGAGACCCAGTACTTC

CDR3 length: 12
clone size: many
V gene: TRBV7-2
D gene: NA
J gene: TRBJ1-2
CDR3 protein: CASSQPNYGYTF
CDR3 DNA: TGTGCCAGCAGCCAACCTAACTATGGCTACACCTTC

CDR3 length: 14
clone size: NA
V gene: TRBV29-1
D gene: TRBD2
J gene: TRBJ2-3
CDR3 protein: CSVPPAGDPDTQYF
CDR3 DNA: TGCAGCGTCCCCCCCGCGGGGGATCCAGATACGCAGTATTTT

CDR3 length: 14
clone size: many
V gene: TRBV30
D gene: TRBD2
J gene: TRBJ2-3
CDR3 protein: CAWSAGLASNTQYF
CDR3 DNA: TGTGCCTGGAGTGCCGGACTAGCGTCGAATACGCAGTATTTT

CDR3 length: 12
clone size: NA
V gene: TRBV20-1
D gene: NA
J gene: TRBJ2-3
CDR3 protein: CSAVGGTDTQYF
CDR3 DNA: TGCAGTGCCGTGGGGGGCACAGATACGCAGTATTTT

CDR3 length: 16
clone size: once
V gene: TRBV7-2
D gene: TRBD1
J gene: TRBJ2-5
CDR3 protein: CASSGTQGAGGETQYF
CDR3 DNA: TGTGCCAGCAGCGGAACACAGGGGGCCGGGGGAGAGACCCAGTACTTC

CDR3 length: 18
clone size: NA
V gene: TRBV6-1
D gene: NA
J gene: TRBJ1-3
CDR3 protein: CASSEYWRKAASGNTIYF
CDR3 DNA: TGTGCCAGCAGTGAATACTGGAGGAAGGCCGCCTCTGGAAACACCATATATTTT

CDR3 length: 17
clone size: NA
V gene: TRBV12-3/TRBV12-4
D gene: TRBD2
J gene: TRBJ2-7
CDR3 protein: CASSTGPGLAGFYEQYF
CDR3 DNA: TGTGCCAGCAGTACGGGGCCGGGACTAGCGGGGTTCTACGAGCAGTACTTC

CDR3 length: 14
clone size: NA
V gene: TRBV28
D gene: TRBD1
J gene: TRBJ1-2
CDR3 protein: CASSLGQRSSGYTF
CDR3 DNA: TGTGCCAGCAGTTTGGGACAGAGGAGTTCGGGCTACACCTTC

CDR3 length: 14
clone size: few
V gene: TRBV29-1
D gene: NA
J gene: TRBJ2-1
CDR3 protein: CSVESFAGSDEQFF
CDR3 DNA: TGCAGCGTTGAGTCTTTCGCAGGGTCGGATGAGCAGTTCTTC

CDR3 length: 13
clone size: few
V gene: TRBV28
D gene: TRBD1
J gene: TRBJ1-1
CDR3 protein: CASSLIRDSEAFF
CDR3 DNA: TGTGCCAGCAGCCTTATCCGGGACAGTGAAGCTTTCTTT

CDR3 length: 14
clone size: NA
V gene: TRBV10-3
D gene: NA
J gene: TRBJ1-5
CDR3 protein: CAISRDGNNQPQHF
CDR3 DNA: TGTGCCATCAGTAGAGACGGAAACAATCAGCCCCAGCATTTT

CDR3 length: 15
clone size: many
V gene: TRBV5-1
D gene: NA
J gene: TRBJ1-5
CDR3 protein: CASSLVGDSNQPQHF
CDR3 DNA: TGCGCCAGCAGCTTGGTAGGGGATAGCAATCAGCCCCAGCATTTT

CDR3 length: 16
clone size: NA
V gene: TRBV20-1
D gene: NA
J gene: TRBJ2-1
CDR3 protein: CSARGDQGKSYNEQFF
CDR3 DNA: TGCAGTGCTAGAGGGGACCAGGGAAAGTCCTACAATGAGCAGTTCTTC

CDR3 length: 14
clone size: few
V gene: TRBV12-3/TRBV12-4
D gene: NA
J gene: TRBJ2-3
CDR3 protein: CASDGGGRPDTQYF
CDR3 DNA: TGTGCCAGCGATGGAGGGGGGCGTCCAGATACGCAGTATTTT

CDR3 length: 16
clone size: few
V gene: TRBV24-1
D gene: TRBD1
J gene: TRBJ1-4
CDR3 protein: CATSEPGQGDDEKLFF
CDR3 DNA: TGTGCCACCAGTGAACCGGGACAGGGGGATGATGAAAAACTGTTTTTT

CDR3 length: 13
clone size: many
V gene: TRBV5-1
D gene: NA
J gene: TRBJ2-5
CDR3 protein: CASSSAGGETQYF
CDR3 DNA: TGCGCCAGCAGCTCAGCAGGGGGGGAGACCCAGTACTTC

CDR3 length: 16
clone size: many
V gene: TRBV3-1
D gene: TRBD2
J gene: TRBJ2-5
CDR3 protein: CASLGTRSSLGETQYF
CDR3 DNA: TGTGCCAGCCTCGGGACTAGGAGCTCCTTGGGGGAGACCCAGTACTTC

CDR3 length: 16
clone size: few
V gene: TRBV7-2
D gene: TRBD2
J gene: TRBJ2-3
CDR3 protein: CASSLMERGGPDTQYF
CDR3 DNA: TGTGCCAGCAGCCTGATGGAGCGGGGGGGCCCAGATACGCAGTATTTT

CDR3 length: 15
clone size: many
V gene: TRBV7-2
D gene: NA
J gene: TRBJ1-2
CDR3 protein: CASSPWGQRNYGYTF
CDR3 DNA: TGTGCCAGCAGCCCGTGGGGGCAGAGAAACTATGGCTACACCTTC

CDR3 length: 15
clone size: few
V gene: TRBV5-5
D gene: NA
J gene: TRBJ1-4
CDR3 protein: CASSFLGGDNEKLFF
CDR3 DNA: TGTGCCAGCAGCTTTTTGGGAGGGGATAATGAAAAACTGTTTTTT

CDR3 length: 15
clone size: many
V gene: TRBV4-2
D gene: TRBD2
J gene: TRBJ2-5
CDR3 protein: CASSRSGGKQETQYF
CDR3 DNA: TGTGCCAGCAGCCGTAGCGGGGGGAAACAAGAGACCCAGTACTTC

CDR3 length: 16
clone size: few
V gene: TRBV11-2
D gene: TRBD2
J gene: TRBJ2-3
CDR3 protein: CASSLLAGGLADTQYF
CDR3 DNA: TGTGCCAGCAGCTTACTAGCGGGGGGGCTGGCGGATACGCAGTATTTT

CDR3 length: 17
clone size: few
V gene: TRBV4-2
D gene: TRBD1
J gene: TRBJ2-6
CDR3 protein: CASSHGQGSSGANVLTF
CDR3 DNA: TGTGCCAGCAGCCATGGACAGGGAAGCTCTGGGGCCAACGTCCTGACTTTC

CDR3 length: 11
clone size: many
V gene: TRBV14
D gene: NA
J gene: TRBJ2-7
CDR3 protein: CASSQDYEQYF
CDR3 DNA: TGTGCCAGCAGCCAAGACTACGAGCAGTACTTC

CDR3 length: 15
clone size: NA
V gene: TRBV7-2
D gene: NA
J gene: TRBJ2-2
CDR3 protein: CASSFRGSDSYALFF
CDR3 DNA: TGTGCCAGCAGCTTTCGAGGCTCTGATAGTTATGCGCTGTTTTTT

CDR3 length: 13
clone size: few
V gene: TRBV7-2
D gene: NA
J gene: TRBJ2-3
CDR3 protein: CASRVGGTDTQYF
CDR3 DNA: TGTGCCAGCCGGGTGGGGGGCACAGATACGCAGTATTTT

CDR3 length: 19
clone size: few
V gene: TRBV6-2/TRBV6-3
D gene: NA
J gene: TRBJ1-5
CDR3 protein: CASSPRRTTGRYSNQPQHF
CDR3 DNA: TGTGCCAGCAGTCCTCGTCGGACGACAGGACGCTATAGCAATCAGCCCCAGCATTTT

CDR3 length: 16
clone size: NA
V gene: TRBV2
D gene: TRBD2
J gene: TRBJ2-3
CDR3 protein: CASSIGLAGETDTQYF
CDR3 DNA: TGTGCCAGCAGTATAGGACTAGCGGGGGAGACAGATACGCAGTATTTT